The TCR beta chain described here comes from a study of beta chain features in type 1 diabetes. Sequencing targeted expressed TCRB transcripts, as all isolated RNA had been reverse transcribed. The assay was immunoSEQ multiplex PCR, and TCRdb's table has in-frame clones only and misses some. The repertoire includes some 350,000 clones, around a tenth of them detected once, and about 0.6% sits in the top ten. Study-wide results and limits: Among patients with Type 1 diabetes, TCRB CDR3s were moderately but significantly shorter in every one of the four CD4+ subsets.

This clone was observed a few times. As yet, its antigen is unknown. Looked up from germline, CDR1 is SGHNT and CDR2 is YENEEA. V lost 0 bases and J lost 14, with 11 bases in between. The CDR3 runs to 12 residues. The TCR sequence derives from a man aged 25-45 years with type 1 diabetes. This chain joins TRBV11-3 and TRBJ2-1; perhaps TRBD2 as D (6 bases). Sequenced material: central memory CD4+ T cells from blood. The CDR3 loop is CASSLEGGPEFF. CDR3 nucleotides: TGTGCCAGCAGCTTAGAGGGAGGCCCTGAGTTCTTC.